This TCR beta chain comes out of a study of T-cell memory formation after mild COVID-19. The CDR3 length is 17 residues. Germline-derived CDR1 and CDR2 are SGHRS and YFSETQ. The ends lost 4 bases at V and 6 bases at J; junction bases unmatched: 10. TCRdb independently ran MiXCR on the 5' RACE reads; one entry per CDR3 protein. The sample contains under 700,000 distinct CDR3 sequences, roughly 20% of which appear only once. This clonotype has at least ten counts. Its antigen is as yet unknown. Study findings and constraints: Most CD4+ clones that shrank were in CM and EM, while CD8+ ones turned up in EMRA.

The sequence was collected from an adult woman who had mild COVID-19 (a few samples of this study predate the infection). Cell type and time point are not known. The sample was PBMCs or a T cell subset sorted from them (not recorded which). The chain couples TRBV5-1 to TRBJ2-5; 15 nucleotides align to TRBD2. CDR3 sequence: CASSNTRTSGGVQTQYF. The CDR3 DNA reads TGCGCCAGCAGCAATACAAGGACTAGCGGGGGGGTTCAGACCCAGTACTTC. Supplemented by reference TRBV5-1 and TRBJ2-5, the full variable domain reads KAGVTQTPRYLIKTRGQQVTLSCSPISGHRSVSWYQQTPGQGLQFLFEYFSETQRNKGNFPGRFSGRQFSNSRSEMNVSTLELGDSALYLCASSNTRTSGGVQTQYFGPGTRLLVL.